These 28 T cell receptor beta chains were sequenced from one sample in a study of T-cell memory formation after mild COVID-19. TCRdb processed the 5' RACE reads anew with MiXCR; each CDR3 protein has one entry. The sample shows 200,000 to 250,000 distinct CDR3 sequences, over 9.5% of them seen only once. The material sequenced was PBMCs or a T cell subset sorted from them (not recorded which). These TCRs come from a man aged 18 to 30 who had mild COVID-19 (a few samples of this study predate the infection). Cell type and time point are not known.

The table lists this clonotype with a few counts. The chain combines TRBV7-2 with TRBJ2-4; D is undetermined. Trimming took off 1 base at V and 9 bases at J, with 7 bases between the two ends. Germline CDR1 is SGHTA and CDR2 is FQGNSA. This CDR3 is 12 amino acids long. DNA of the CDR3: TGTGCCAGCAGCTTAGAATTAGGCATTCAGTACTTC. It yields the protein CASSLELGIQYF.

This clonotype has a count of ten or more. A read error may account for a junction end that differs from germline. The chain uses TRBV7-7 and TRBJ2-2; TRBD2 matches at 7 bases. Looked up from germline, CDR1 is SSHAT and CDR2 is FNYEAQ (reference sequence). There are 12 residues in the CDR3. This CDR3 reads CASSLAGGELFF. The CDR3 coding sequence is TGTGCTAGCAGCTTAGCGGGCGGGGAGCTGTTTTTT.

The chain recombines TRBV5-1 with TRBJ1-5; 9 bases fit TRBD1. Germline trimming cut 4 bases from V and 1 base from J; bases unmatched to any gene: 6. This CDR3 is built from 16 residues. Germline CDR1 reads SGHRS; CDR2 reads YFSETQ. The CDR3 nucleotides read TGCGCCAGCAGCGCCGGGACAGGGTTCAGCAATCAGCCCCAGCATTTT. The encoded protein is CASSAGTGFSNQPQHF.

This clonotype was counted many times. The V call is TRBV5-1, the J call TRBJ2-3; 10 bases are a match to TRBD1. With V trimmed by 4 bases and J by 1 base, 9 bases remained unmatched. The germline V gene has CDR1 SGHRS and CDR2 YFSETQ. This CDR3 is 17 amino acids long. CDR3 in amino acids: CASSRDRGVRGTDTQYF. CDR3 nucleotides: TGCGCCAGCAGCAGGGACAGGGGTGTTAGGGGCACAGATACGCAGTATTTT.

This clonotype was recorded a few times. The chain's CDR3 is CASSPRRGVTDTQYF. The CDR3 region has the DNA TGTGCCAGCAGCCCCCGACGGGGAGTCACAGATACGCAGTATTTT. The chain couples TRBV7-2 to TRBJ2-3; tentative D call: TRBD2 (5 bases). This CDR3 is built from 15 residues. Trimming removed 5 bases at V and 2 bases at J, with 14 bases between. Germline assignment: CDR1 SGHTA and CDR2 FQGNSA. Supplemented by reference TRBV7-2 and TRBJ2-3, the full variable domain reads GAGVSQSPSNKVTEKGKDVELRCDPISGHTALYWYRQSLGQGLEFLIYFQGNSAPDKSGLPSDRFSAERTGGSVSTLTIQRTQQEDSAVYLCASSPRRGVTDTQYFGPGTRLTVL.

Only a few counts were recorded for this clonotype. The rearrangement uses TRBV2 and TRBJ2-1; D unresolved. The CDR3 is 11 residues long. Looked up from germline, CDR1 is SNHLY and CDR2 is FYNNEI. V was shortened by 8 bases and J by 10 bases, with 12 bases between the two germline ends. The CDR3 is CASGRVPEQFF. Here the CDR3 DNA reads TGTGCCAGCGGCCGGGTCCCCGAGCAGTTCTTC.

A few counts support this clonotype. The gene calls are TRBV27 and TRBJ1-5; tentatively, D is TRBD1 (5 bases). V was clipped by 4 bases and J by 4 bases, with 20 bases between them. The length of the CDR3 is 17 residues. Germline V gene sequence: CDR1 MNHEY, CDR2 SMNVEV (reference sequence). CDR3 amino acids: CASSYQGARGRNQPQHF. The CDR3 DNA sequence: TGTGCCAGCAGTTATCAGGGAGCGAGGGGCCGTAATCAGCCCCAGCATTTT.

This clonotype was counted at least ten times. The V and J genes are TRBV12-3 or TRBV12-4 and TRBJ2-5, with unresolved D. The CDR3 sequence is 12 residues long. The V gene lost 2 bases and the J gene lost 7 bases, with 8 bases spanning the gap. The CDR3 DNA is TGTGCCAGCAGTTTATCCCATGGGACCCAGTACTTC. Encoded protein: CASSLSHGTQYF.

The V and J genes are TRBV12-3 or TRBV12-4 and TRBJ2-2; no firm D call. Trimming removed 4 bases at V and 9 bases at J, with 6 bases between. The CDR3 has 11 residues. Here the CDR3 reads CASSSTWELFF. In DNA, the CDR3 is TGTGCCAGCAGTTCGACATGGGAGCTGTTTTTT.

The chain recombines TRBV10-3 with TRBJ1-1; a possible D gene is TRBD1 (5 bases). This CDR3 has 13 amino acids. Looked up from germline, CDR1 is ENHRY and CDR2 is SYGVKD. V gave up 6 bases and J gave up 0 bases, with 8 bases separating them. The CDR3 spells CAIRGPLNTEAFF. Written as DNA, the CDR3 is TGTGCCATCAGGGGGCCGCTGAACACTGAAGCTTTCTTT.

J is TRBJ2-1 and V is TRBV7-8; 9 nucleotides agree with TRBD1. The V and J ends lost 5 bases and 3 bases, in that order; junction bases with no gene match: 5. The CDR3 has 15 amino acids. Germline V gene data show CDR1 as SGHVS and CDR2 as FQNEAQ. The CDR3 sequence is CASSLTGGYYNEQFF. CDR3 coding DNA: TGTGCCAGCAGCCTTACAGGGGGCTACTACAATGAGCAGTTCTTC.

The CDR3 reads CASSFSNNQPQHF. DNA of the CDR3: TGTGCCAGCAGCTTTTCCAACAATCAGCCCCAGCATTTT. The chain is built from TRBV7-2 and TRBJ1-5; no reliable D call. From germline, CDR1 is SGHTA and CDR2 FQGNSA. The length of the CDR3 is 13 residues. V shed 3 bases and J shed 3 bases, with 6 bases lying between them.

The J gene is TRBJ2-7, the V gene TRBV6-1, with 10 positions matching TRBD1. Germline CDR1 reads MNHNS; CDR2 reads SASEGT. V was clipped by 6 bases and J by 3 bases; unmatched bases: 11. The CDR3 extends over 16 amino acids. CDR3: CASRHTGTGVFYEQYF. The CDR3 DNA follows: TGTGCCAGCAGACATACCGGGACAGGGGTATTCTACGAGCAGTACTTC.

The chain recombines TRBV20-1 with TRBJ2-3; D is perhaps TRBD1 (6 bases). This CDR3 is 14 amino acids long. The germline gives CDR1 DFQATT, CDR2 SNEGSKA (reference sequence). V was clipped by 0 bases and J by 1 base, with 8 bases between them. This chain's CDR3 is CSARDRGGTDTQYF. The DNA for the CDR3 is TGCAGTGCTAGAGACAGGGGAGGCACAGATACGCAGTATTTT.

The rearrangement uses TRBV20-1 and TRBJ2-3; D is unclear. Between the trimmed V and J ends, which lost 3 bases and 4 bases, there was a span of 11 bases. In germline, CDR1 is DFQATT, CDR2 SNEGSKA (reference sequence). The CDR3 is 13 residues long. The CDR3 bases are TGCAGTGCTAGTATGGTGAGGCCAGATACGCAGTATTTT. This encodes CSASMVRPDTQYF.

The chain recombines TRBV19 with TRBJ2-5, with 11 bases matching TRBD1. The CDR3 totals 16 residues. Germline V gene data show CDR1 as LNHDA and CDR2 as SQIVND (reference sequence). V lost 5 bases and J lost 4; bases outside the gene matches: 9. The CDR3 loop reads CASSWGQGVGGETQYF. CDR3 in DNA: TGTGCCAGTAGTTGGGGACAGGGGGTTGGCGGAGAGACCCAGTACTTC.

The table lists this clonotype with a few counts. The gene calls are TRBV5-5 and TRBJ1-6; D might be TRBD1 (6 bases). Trimming cost V 0 bases and J 8 bases, with 15 bases left between them. This CDR3 contains 16 residues. Germline V gene lookup returns CDR1 SGHKS and CDR2 YYEKEE (reference sequence). The CDR3 DNA is TGTGCCAGCAGCTTGGACAGGGTCCATTTTGATTCACCCCTCCACTTT. As protein: CASSLDRVHFDSPLHF.

This clonotype was recorded many times. This chain uses TRBV10-3 with TRBJ2-1; a possible D gene is TRBD2 (6 bases). Between the trimmed V and J ends, which lost 4 bases and 4 bases, there was a span of 14 bases. Germline assignment: CDR1 ENHRY and CDR2 SYGVKD. The CDR3 is 15 residues long. The CDR3 region is CAISVFEGRYNEQFF. DNA of the CDR3: TGTGCCATCAGTGTCTTCGAAGGGAGGTACAATGAGCAGTTCTTC.

The chain recombines TRBV5-1 with TRBJ1-2; 7 nucleotides line up with TRBD1. The germline gives CDR1 SGHRS, CDR2 YFSETQ. V was pared by 4 bases and J by 3 bases, with 12 bases of the junction left unmatched. The CDR3 sequence is 16 residues long. The CDR3 region is CASSAGTADLYYGYTF. The CDR3 nucleotides are TGCGCCAGCAGCGCCGGGACAGCCGACCTGTACTATGGCTACACCTTC. The full variable domain, rest sourced from reference TRBV5-1 and TRBJ1-2, is KAGVTQTPRYLIKTRGQQVTLSCSPISGHRSVSWYQQTPGQGLQFLFEYFSETQRNKGNFPGRFSGRQFSNSRSEMNVSTLELGDSALYLCASSAGTADLYYGYTFGSGTRLTVV.

The V call is TRBV5-1, the J call TRBJ1-2, with 10 positions matching TRBD1. This CDR3 has 15 amino acids. Germline assignment: CDR1 SGHRS and CDR2 YFSETQ. With 4 bases clipped from V and 4 bases from J, the junction kept 7 bases outside the gene matches. The CDR3 spells CASSEDRGTGYGYTF. CDR3 DNA sequence: TGCGCCAGCAGCGAGGACAGGGGGACGGGCTATGGCTACACCTTC.

This clonotype was recorded at least ten times. The CDR3 nucleotides read TGCAGTGCTAGTAGGCCAGGACAAGAGACCCAGTACTTC. Protein sequence: CSASRPGQETQYF. V usage is TRBV20-1 and J usage is TRBJ2-5; D gene uncertain. V was shortened by 3 bases and J by 2 bases, with 10 bases between the two germline ends. CDR1 is DFQATT, CDR2 SNEGSKA, per germline (reference sequence). This CDR3 comprises 13 residues.

This clonotype has a count of ten or more. V and J are TRBV20-1 and TRBJ1-2; D not certain. This CDR3 has 12 amino acids. Deletions cut 5 bases from V and 8 bases from J, with 15 bases between. Germline CDR1 is DFQATT and CDR2 is SNEGSKA (reference sequence). CDR3 protein: CSAPDAGIGYTF. In DNA form, the CDR3 reads TGCAGTGCTCCCGACGCGGGAATCGGCTACACCTTC.

Only a few counts were recorded for this clonotype. This sequence joins TRBV7-2 and TRBJ2-3; 7 bases agree with TRBD1. The CDR3 runs 16 residues. The germline CDR1 and CDR2 sequences are SGHTA and FQGNSA. J was trimmed by 7 bases and V by 1 base; bases with no gene match: 11. The CDR3: CASSLDVSRGWNTQYF. The CDR3 DNA sequence: TGTGCCAGCAGCTTAGATGTGTCCAGGGGGTGGAATACGCAGTATTTT.

This clonotype has more than one count but fewer than ten. The rearrangement links TRBV4-3 to TRBJ1-2; the D gene is possibly TRBD1 (5 bases). The germline V gene has CDR1 LGHNA and CDR2 YSLEER. The V and J ends lost 1 base and 2 bases respectively, with 11 bases between them. This CDR3 has 15 residues. CDR3 in DNA: TGCGCCAGCAGCCAAGGTCCGGGGGTAAACTATGGCTACACCTTC. It translates to CASSQGPGVNYGYTF.

The sample holds a few counts of this clonotype. The chain carries TRBV6-6 and TRBJ1-5, with D unresolved. The CDR3 spans 15 residues. V was cut by 5 bases and J by 5 bases, with 16 bases left in between. Germline V gene data show CDR1 as MNHNY and CDR2 as SVGAGI (reference sequence). Here the CDR3 DNA reads TGTGCCAGCAGTGACGCCGGGAGGCCTGATCAGCCCCAGCATTTT. Translation: CASSDAGRPDQPQHF.

The CDR3 loop is CSATGHGYGYTF. The CDR3 nucleotides read TGCAGTGCAACGGGACACGGCTATGGCTACACCTTC. This chain links TRBV20-1 with TRBJ1-2; TRBD1 might be the D (6 bases). Between the trimmed V and J ends, which lost 6 bases and 4 bases, there was a span of 12 bases. Germline V gene data show CDR1 as DFQATT and CDR2 as SNEGSKA (reference sequence). CDR3 length equals 12 residues.

V is TRBV5-1 and J is TRBJ2-3; D is perhaps TRBD2 (7 bases). V was pared by 1 base and J by 0 bases, with 15 bases between. CDR1 is SGHRS, CDR2 YFSETQ, per germline. There are 17 residues in the CDR3. This chain's CDR3 is CASSLWGGAPSTDTQYF. The CDR3 region has the DNA TGCGCCAGCAGCTTGTGGGGGGGGGCCCCTAGCACAGATACGCAGTATTTT.

This clonotype showed up just a few times. The chain joins TRBV4-3 to TRBJ2-5; D not resolved. Deletions cut 1 base from V and 4 bases from J, with 10 bases between. The CDR3 is made up of 14 amino acids. CDR1 and CDR2 (germline): LGHNA, YSLEER. CDR3 DNA sequence: TGCGCCAGCAGCCAAGGGGTAGATCGAGAGACCCAGTACTTC. This translates into CASSQGVDRETQYF.